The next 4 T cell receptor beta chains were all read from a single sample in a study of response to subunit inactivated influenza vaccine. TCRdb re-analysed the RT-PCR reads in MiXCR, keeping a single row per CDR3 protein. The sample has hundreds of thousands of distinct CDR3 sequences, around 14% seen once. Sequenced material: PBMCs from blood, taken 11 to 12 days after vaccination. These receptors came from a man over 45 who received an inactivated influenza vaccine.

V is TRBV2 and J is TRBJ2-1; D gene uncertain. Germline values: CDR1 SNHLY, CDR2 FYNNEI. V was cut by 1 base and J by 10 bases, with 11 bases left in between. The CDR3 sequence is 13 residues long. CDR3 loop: CASSEGGTWEQFF. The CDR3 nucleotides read TGTGCCAGCAGTGAAGGGGGTACCTGGGAGCAGTTCTTC.

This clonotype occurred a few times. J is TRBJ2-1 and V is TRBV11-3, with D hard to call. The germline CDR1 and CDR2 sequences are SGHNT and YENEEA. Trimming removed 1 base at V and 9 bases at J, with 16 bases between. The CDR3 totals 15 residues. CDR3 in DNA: TGTGCCAGCAGCTTAGCCTCCCGACCCGGTGGTGAGCAGTTCTTC. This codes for CASSLASRPGGEQFF.

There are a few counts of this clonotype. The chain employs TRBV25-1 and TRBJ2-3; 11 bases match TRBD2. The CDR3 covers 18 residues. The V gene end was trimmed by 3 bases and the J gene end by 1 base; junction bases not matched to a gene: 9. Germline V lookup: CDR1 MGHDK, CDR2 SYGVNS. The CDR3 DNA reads TGTGCCAGCAGTGACGCCAGGCTAGCGGGAGGTCGCACAGATACGCAGTATTTT. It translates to CASSDARLAGGRTDTQYF.

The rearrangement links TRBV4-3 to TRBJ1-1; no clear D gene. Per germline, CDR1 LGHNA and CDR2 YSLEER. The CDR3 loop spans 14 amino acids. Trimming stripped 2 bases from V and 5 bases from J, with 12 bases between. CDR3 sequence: CASSQSRLTTEAFF. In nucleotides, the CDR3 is TGCGCCAGCAGCCAATCGCGGCTAACAACTGAAGCTTTCTTT.